This section outlines one TCR beta chain sequence together with its context. In the PCR, 60 Vbeta and 13 Jbeta primers were used. Repertoires were generated with immunoSEQ multiplex PCR, while TCRdb's copy carries only in-frame clones and drops some. The table lists 150,000 to 200,000 clones, with approximately 0.72% in the top ten. This entry is derived from a study of cytomegalovirus exposure and HLA in healthy donors. The TCR was taken from a woman aged 18-30 years in good health and CMV-seropositive. Sequenced sample: PBMCs.

The CDR3 sequence is CASIRIRAGRDTQYF. The CDR3 coding sequence is TGTGCCAGCATCAGGATACGGGCAGGGCGGGATACGCAGTATTTT. This chain links TRBV2 with TRBJ2-3; D might be TRBD1 (5 bases). The CDR3 spans 15 residues. CDR1 is SNHLY and CDR2 is FYNNEI in the germline V gene. V lost 7 bases, J lost 6 bases, and 20 bases lay in between.